One and the same sample provided the 17 T cell receptor beta chains below, sequenced in a study of blood T cell repertoires in COVID-19. Only in-frame clones appear in the TCRdb table, and some are missing; sequencing was by immunoSEQ multiplex PCR. The data hold about 280,000 clones, with approximately 85% observed a single time. Source material: peripheral blood. The receptors come from a woman aged 70-85 years with acute or convalescent COVID-19.

The J gene is TRBJ1-1, the V gene TRBV5-1, with D maybe TRBD1 (5 bases). V was trimmed by 5 bases and J by 0 bases, leaving 11 bases between them. The CDR3 consists of 14 residues. Germline CDR1 is SGHRS and CDR2 is YFSETQ. The CDR3 here is CASSPRGVNTEAFF. CDR3 nucleotide sequence: TGCGCCAGCAGTCCCCGGGGGGTGAACACTGAAGCTTTCTTT.

The chain combines TRBV7-9 with TRBJ1-2; 9 nucleotides match TRBD1. V was pared by 1 base and J by 5 bases, with 8 bases of the junction left unmatched. CDR3 length: 16 amino acids. Per the germline V gene, CDR1 is SEHNR and CDR2 is FQNEAQ (reference sequence). As DNA, the CDR3 is TGTGCCAGCAGCTTAGGGGCAGCCGGACAGGGGTATGGCTACACCTTC. Its protein product is CASSLGAAGQGYGYTF.

This chain links TRBV2 with TRBJ1-2; 7 nucleotides line up with TRBD1. This CDR3 is 13 amino acids long. V lost 1 base and J lost 8; bases outside the gene matches: 4. Germline values: CDR1 SNHLY, CDR2 FYNNEI. CDR3 residues: CASSEEGAEGYTF. Written as DNA, the CDR3 is TGTGCCAGCAGTGAAGAGGGGGCTGAAGGCTACACCTTC.

This clone was observed at least ten times. The genes are TRBV3-1 (or the pseudogene TRBV3-2) and TRBJ1-5, with no clear D. The length of the CDR3 is 15 residues. Germline CDR1 and CDR2: LGHDT and YNNKEL (reference sequence). Trimming left V 0 bases short and J 7 bases short, with 13 bases between. CDR3 bases: TGTGCCAGCAGCCAAGATCGGAGTCCGGGGCAGCCCCAGCATTTT. Protein product: CASSQDRSPGQPQHF.

The chain links TRBV6-5 to TRBJ2-1; possible D gene TRBD1, 6 bases. The germline V and J ends were trimmed by 3 bases and 7 bases, with 13 bases remaining between them. The CDR3 covers 14 residues. Germline loops: CDR1 MNHEY, CDR2 SVGAGI. CDR3 nucleotides: TGTGCCAGCAGTTATTACAGGGTCCGAAATGAGCAGTTCTTC. It translates to CASSYYRVRNEQFF.

The chain carries TRBV4-1 and TRBJ1-6, with unresolved D. The CDR3 is 14 amino acids. CDR1 and CDR2 from the germline V gene are MGHRA and YSYEKL. Trimming took 4 bases from V and 9 from J, leaving 13 bases between them. Here the CDR3 reads CASSRVLLSSPLHF. In nucleotides, the CDR3 is TGCGCCAGCAGCCGAGTCCTGCTTAGTTCACCCCTCCACTTT.

The chain carries TRBV5-1 and TRBJ2-5; 11 bases are a match to TRBD1. The germline V gene encodes CDR1 SGHRS and CDR2 YFSETQ. Trimming took 4 bases from V and 1 from J; bases not matched to a gene: 9. The CDR3 loop spans 17 amino acids. The chain's CDR3 is CASSPRSGTGGQETQYF. Written as DNA, the CDR3 is TGCGCCAGCAGCCCCCGATCCGGGACAGGGGGCCAAGAGACCCAGTACTTC.

The chain recombines TRBV29-1 with TRBJ1-1; D not resolved. Trimming shortened V by 4 bases and J by 2 bases, and 11 bases separated the two germline ends. CDR1 is SQVTM and CDR2 is ANQGSEA in the germline V gene. This CDR3 is 13 amino acids long. The CDR3 DNA sequence: TGCAGCGTTGCCAGAGGTTACAACACTGAAGCTTTCTTT. Translation: CSVARGYNTEAFF.

The CDR3 nucleotides read TGTGCCAGCAGCCGACAGGGGGAGCAGTACTTC. Protein product: CASSRQGEQYF. This chain connects TRBV7-9 to TRBJ2-7, with 8 bases identical to TRBD1. Trimming took 5 bases from V and 7 from J; bases not matched to a gene: 1. This CDR3 is built from 11 residues. Germline CDR1 is SEHNR and CDR2 is FQNEAQ (reference sequence).

V gene TRBV6-6 combines with J gene TRBJ1-1; D remains ambiguous. Germline-derived CDR1 and CDR2 are MNHNY and SVGAGI (reference sequence). The CDR3 runs to 15 residues. V was clipped by 3 bases and J by 4 bases, with 15 bases between them. The CDR3 DNA is TGTGCCAGCAGTTATCCCTTGGCGCGGGGCACTGAAGCTTTCTTT. Translation: CASSYPLARGTEAFF.

The chain links TRBV6-5 to TRBJ1-1; D unresolved. Trimming removed 2 bases from V and 11 bases from J, with 12 bases in between. The CDR3 covers 12 residues. Looked up from germline, CDR1 is MNHEY and CDR2 is SVGAGI. The CDR3 sequence is CASSYGRHPAFF. The CDR3 region has the DNA TGTGCCAGCAGTTACGGTCGACACCCCGCTTTCTTT.

The chain recombines TRBV30 with TRBJ1-6, with 8 bases aligning to TRBD1. CDR1 and CDR2 from the germline V gene are GTSNPN and SVGIG (reference sequence). V trimming: 4 bases; J trimming: 6 bases; junction bases outside the gene matches: 5. The CDR3 has 14 residues. This CDR3 reads CAWTDRDSNSPLHF. The CDR3, as DNA: TGTGCCTGGACGGACAGGGACTCTAATTCACCCCTCCACTTT.

This chain connects TRBV4-1 to TRBJ1-5, with D maybe TRBD1 (5 bases). This CDR3 region has 16 residues. Trimming pared 1 base from V and 5 bases from J, leaving 15 bases between. Germline V CDR1 and CDR2: MGHRA, YSYEKL. Here the CDR3 DNA reads TGCGCCAGCAGCCAAGGTGAGACAGTAGCACATCAGCCCCAGCATTTT. It is translated as CASSQGETVAHQPQHF.

V usage is TRBV7-6 and J usage is TRBJ2-3; D possibly corresponds to TRBD2 (5 bases). V dropped 0 bases and J dropped 2 bases, with 12 bases sitting between them. Germline V gene lookup returns CDR1 SGHVS and CDR2 FNYEAQ. The CDR3 sequence is 16 residues long. CDR3 nucleotide sequence: TGTGCCAGCAGCTTAGCGGGGAGTGTGTACACAGATACGCAGTATTTT. As protein: CASSLAGSVYTDTQYF.

This clone appeared a few times. The V gene is TRBV30, the J gene TRBJ1-2; D unclear. Trimming shortened V by 0 bases and J by 4 bases, and 9 bases separated the two germline ends. Germline CDR1 GTSNPN, CDR2 SVGIG (reference sequence). The CDR3 is 13 amino acids. For the CDR3, the DNA is TGTGCCTGGAGTGTTGAGCGCGCCTATGGCTACACCTTC. It is translated as CAWSVERAYGYTF.

The genes are TRBV9 and TRBJ2-1; the match to TRBD1 covers 7 bases. Losses at the gene ends were 3 bases for V and 8 bases for J; bases not matched to a gene: 5. The CDR3 is 13 residues long. From germline, CDR1 is SGDLS and CDR2 YYNGEE. CDR3 protein: CASSDATGHEQFF. Written as DNA, the CDR3 is TGTGCCAGCAGCGACGCGACAGGGCATGAGCAGTTCTTC.

The chain uses TRBV9 and TRBJ2-7, with D hard to call. The ends were cut back, 0 bases at V and 1 base at J, with 14 bases in the middle. Germline-derived CDR1 and CDR2 are SGDLS and YYNGEE. CDR3 length equals 16 residues. The CDR3 sequence: CASSVASMADSYEQYF. The CDR3 DNA follows: TGTGCCAGCAGCGTAGCTTCAATGGCAGATTCCTACGAGCAGTACTTC.